The text below deals with one TCR beta chain. TCRdb's copy holds only in-frame clones and misses some; the assay was immunoSEQ multiplex PCR. The sample yields over 35,000 clones, 85% to 90% seen once. CDR1 and CDR2 from the germline V gene are SGHKS and YYEKEE (reference sequence). J was trimmed by 2 bases and V by 3 bases; bases with no gene match: 3. The CDR3 loop spans 14 amino acids. These data belong to a study of blood T cell repertoires in COVID-19. Study overall: Nucleic acid was either cDNA or gDNA, and it came from T cells, B-cell-depleted T cells, or PBMCs.

Sequenced input: peripheral blood. The sequence was obtained from a man aged 40-50 years with COVID-19, enrolled during active disease. The V call is TRBV5-5, the J call TRBJ1-1; 8 nucleotides align to TRBD1. The DNA for the CDR3 is TGTGCCAGCAGCTGGGGACAGGTAAACACTGAAGCTTTCTTT. It translates to CASSWGQVNTEAFF.